One T cell receptor (beta chain) is described in this entry. PCRs each included synthetic TCR analog templates spiked in. Sequencing was performed with immunoSEQ multiplex PCR; in TCRdb, only in-frame clones are kept and a portion is missing. The sample includes nearly 50,000 clones, about 82% of them seen just once. This record comes from a study of PD-L1 blockade in urothelial cancer. Study in general: Blood analysis occurred 3 weeks (second dose) and 6 weeks after treatment start. Researchers found blood samples held a median of 141,255 T cells.

Germline CDR1 is LGHNT and CDR2 is FRNRAP. The trim removed 1 base at V and 14 bases at J, leaving 6 bases unmatched. The CDR3 contains 12 residues. Time point described: peripheral blood 6 weeks after treatment start. All patients carried locally advanced or metastatic urothelial carcinoma. The TCR sequence derives from a man between 65 and 85 years old with urothelial cancer. The J gene is TRBJ2-3, the V gene TRBV12-5; 7 bases are a match to TRBD2. The source material was PBMCs, sampled around atezolizumab (anti-PD-L1) treatment. The DNA of the CDR3 is TGTGCTAGTGGTTTGGACGCGGGAGAACGGTATTTT. This encodes CASGLDAGERYF.